The 4 T cell receptor beta chains reported below all come from one sample, sequenced in a study of T-cell reconstitution after alpha-beta-depleted transplantation in children. Unique molecular identifiers were used to barcode this TCRbeta library. TCRdb passed the PCR reads through MiXCR, listing each CDR3 protein once. The data hold approximately 500,000 distinct CDR3 sequences, with approximately 10% observed a single time. Here the sequenced sample was PBMCs, taken before TCRalphabeta/CD19-depleted stem cell transplant. These receptors were obtained from a child aged 2-15 years with inherited bone marrow failure, due to receive a stem cell transplant.

This clonotype appeared many times. The J gene is TRBJ2-7, the V gene TRBV7-2; 7 bases align to TRBD2. This CDR3 region has 13 residues. V was clipped by 6 bases and J by 3 bases; unmatched bases: 5. Germline lookup yields CDR1 SGHTA and CDR2 FQGNSA. CDR3 residues: CASRTAGNYEQYF. The CDR3 nucleotides are TGTGCCAGCAGGACAGCGGGAAACTACGAGCAGTACTTC.

The chain couples TRBV10-3 to TRBJ2-3, with D hard to call. The CDR3 spans 13 residues. Germline-derived CDR1 and CDR2 are ENHRY and SYGVKD. Trimming left V 9 bases short and J 5 bases short, with 15 bases between. DNA of the CDR3: TGTGCCATTCAGACACGACAACAAGATACGCAGTATTTT. Protein product: CAIQTRQQDTQYF.

The CDR3 sequence is CASSTWDREQFF. For the CDR3, the DNA is TGTGCCAGTAGTACCTGGGACAGGGAGCAGTTCTTC. V gene TRBV19 combines with J gene TRBJ2-1; 8 bases line up with TRBD1. V was pared by 4 bases and J by 10 bases, with 3 bases of the junction left unmatched. The germline gives CDR1 LNHDA, CDR2 SQIVND (reference sequence). There are 12 residues in the CDR3.

In its sample, this clonotype was seen many times. The chain joins TRBV10-3 to TRBJ2-1; D is unclear. The CDR3 is made up of 15 amino acids. Looked up from germline, CDR1 is ENHRY and CDR2 is SYGVKD. The V and J ends lost 1 base and 0 bases respectively, with 7 bases between them. In DNA form, the CDR3 reads TGTGCCATCAGTGAGTGGGATTCCTCCTACAATGAGCAGTTCTTC. Amino acids: CAISEWDSSYNEQFF.